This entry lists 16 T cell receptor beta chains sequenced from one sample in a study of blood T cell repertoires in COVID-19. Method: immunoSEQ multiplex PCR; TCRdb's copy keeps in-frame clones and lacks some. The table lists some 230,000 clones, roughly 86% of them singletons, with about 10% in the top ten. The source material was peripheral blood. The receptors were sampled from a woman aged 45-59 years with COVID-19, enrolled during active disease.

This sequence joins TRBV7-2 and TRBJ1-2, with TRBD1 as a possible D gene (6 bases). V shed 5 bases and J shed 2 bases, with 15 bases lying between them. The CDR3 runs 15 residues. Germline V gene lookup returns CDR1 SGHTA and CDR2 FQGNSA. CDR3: CASSLRGQRNYGYTF. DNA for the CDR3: TGTGCCAGCAGCCTACGAGGACAGAGGAACTATGGCTACACCTTC.

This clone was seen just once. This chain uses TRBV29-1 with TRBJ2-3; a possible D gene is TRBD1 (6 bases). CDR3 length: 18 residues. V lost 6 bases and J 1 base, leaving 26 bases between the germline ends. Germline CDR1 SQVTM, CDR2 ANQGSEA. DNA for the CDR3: TGCAGCGTACGAACAGGGTATTCGGGTAAGGCGGGCACAGATACGCAGTATTTT. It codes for CSVRTGYSGKAGTDTQYF.

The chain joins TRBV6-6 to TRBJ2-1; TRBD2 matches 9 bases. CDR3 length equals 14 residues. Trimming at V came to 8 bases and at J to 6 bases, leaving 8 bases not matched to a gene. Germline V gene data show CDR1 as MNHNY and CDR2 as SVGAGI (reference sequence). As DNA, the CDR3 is TGTGCCAGCCAGACTAGCGGACCCCTCAATGAGCAGTTCTTC. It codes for CASQTSGPLNEQFF.

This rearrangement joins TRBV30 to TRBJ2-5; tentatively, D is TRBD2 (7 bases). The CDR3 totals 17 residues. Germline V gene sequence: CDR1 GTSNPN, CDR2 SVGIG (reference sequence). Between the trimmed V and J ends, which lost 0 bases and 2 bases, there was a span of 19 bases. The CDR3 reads CAWSVLGGAFVQETQYF. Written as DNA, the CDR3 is TGTGCCTGGAGTGTACTAGGGGGGGCGTTTGTACAAGAGACCCAGTACTTC.

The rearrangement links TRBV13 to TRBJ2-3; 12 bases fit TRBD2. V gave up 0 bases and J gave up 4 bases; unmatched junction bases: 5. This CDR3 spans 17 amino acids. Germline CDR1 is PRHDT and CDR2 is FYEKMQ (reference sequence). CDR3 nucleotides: TGTGCCAGCAGCTTAGGCCGGACTAGCGGGGCTGCAGATACGCAGTATTTT. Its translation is CASSLGRTSGAADTQYF.

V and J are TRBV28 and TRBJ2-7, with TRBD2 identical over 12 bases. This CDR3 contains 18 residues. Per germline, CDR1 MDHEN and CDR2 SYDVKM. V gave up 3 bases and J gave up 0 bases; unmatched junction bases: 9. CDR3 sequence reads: CASSFRASGGGSSYEQYV. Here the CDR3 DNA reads TGTGCCAGCAGTTTTAGGGCTAGCGGGGGGGGTAGCTCCTACGAGCAGTACGTC.

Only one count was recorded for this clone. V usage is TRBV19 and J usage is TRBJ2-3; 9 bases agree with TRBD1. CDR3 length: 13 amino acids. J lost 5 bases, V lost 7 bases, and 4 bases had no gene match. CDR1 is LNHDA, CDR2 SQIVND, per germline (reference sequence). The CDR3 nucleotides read TGTGCCAGTACGGGACAGGGAGGAGATACGCAGTATTTT. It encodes CASTGQGGDTQYF.

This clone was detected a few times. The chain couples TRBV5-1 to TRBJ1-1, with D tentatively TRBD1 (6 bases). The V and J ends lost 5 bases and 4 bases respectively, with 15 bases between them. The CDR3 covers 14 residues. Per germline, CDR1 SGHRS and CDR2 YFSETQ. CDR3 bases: TGCGCCAGCAGTGATGAAAACAGGGTCACTGAAGCTTTCTTT. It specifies CASSDENRVTEAFF.

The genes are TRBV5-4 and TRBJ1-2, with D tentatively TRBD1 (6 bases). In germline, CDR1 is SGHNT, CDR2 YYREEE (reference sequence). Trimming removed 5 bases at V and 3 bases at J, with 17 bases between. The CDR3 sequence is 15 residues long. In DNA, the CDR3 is TGTGCCAGCAGATCAACAGGGCCTGGGGACTATGGCTACACCTTC. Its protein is CASRSTGPGDYGYTF.

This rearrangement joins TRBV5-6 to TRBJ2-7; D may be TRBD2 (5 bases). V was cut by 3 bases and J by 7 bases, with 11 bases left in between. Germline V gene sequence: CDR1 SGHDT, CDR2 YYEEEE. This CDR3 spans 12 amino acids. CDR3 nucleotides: TGTGCCAGCAGCTACAGCGGTCGGGAGCAGTACTTC. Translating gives CASSYSGREQYF.

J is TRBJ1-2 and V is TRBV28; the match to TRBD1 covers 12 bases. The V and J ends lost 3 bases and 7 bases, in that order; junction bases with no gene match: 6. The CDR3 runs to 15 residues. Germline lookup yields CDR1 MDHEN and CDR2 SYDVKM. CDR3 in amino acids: CASSFLGQGAVGYTF. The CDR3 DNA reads TGTGCCAGCAGTTTCCTGGGACAGGGGGCGGTTGGCTACACCTTC.

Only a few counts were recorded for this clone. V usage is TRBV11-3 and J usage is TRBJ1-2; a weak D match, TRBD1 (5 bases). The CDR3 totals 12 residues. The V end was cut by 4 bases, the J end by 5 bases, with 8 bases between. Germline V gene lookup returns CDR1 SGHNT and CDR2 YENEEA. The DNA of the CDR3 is TGTGCCAGCAGCTACAGGAGTTATGGCTACACCTTC. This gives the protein CASSYRSYGYTF. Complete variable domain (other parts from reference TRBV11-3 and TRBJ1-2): EAGVVQSPRYKIIEKKQPVAFWCNPISGHNTLYWYLQNLGQGPELLIRYENEEAVDDSQLPKDRFSAERLKGVDSTLKIQPAELGDSAVYLCASSYRSYGYTFGSGTRLTVV.

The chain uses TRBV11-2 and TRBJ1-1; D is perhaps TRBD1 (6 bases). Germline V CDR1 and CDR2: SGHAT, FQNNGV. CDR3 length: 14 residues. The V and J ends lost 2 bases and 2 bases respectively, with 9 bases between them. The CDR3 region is CASSLMGANTEAFF. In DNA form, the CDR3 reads TGTGCCAGCAGCTTAATGGGGGCAAACACTGAAGCTTTCTTT.

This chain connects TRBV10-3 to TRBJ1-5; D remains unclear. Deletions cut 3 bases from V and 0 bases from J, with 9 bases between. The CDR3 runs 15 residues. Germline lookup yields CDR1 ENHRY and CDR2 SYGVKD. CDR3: CAISELGSSNQPQHF. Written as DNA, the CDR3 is TGTGCCATCAGTGAACTGGGGAGTAGCAATCAGCCCCAGCATTTT.

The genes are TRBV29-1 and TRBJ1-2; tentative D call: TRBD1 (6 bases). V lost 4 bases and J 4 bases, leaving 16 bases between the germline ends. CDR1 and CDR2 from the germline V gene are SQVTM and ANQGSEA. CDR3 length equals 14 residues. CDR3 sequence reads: CSVGSRGEVYGYTF. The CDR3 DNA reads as TGCAGCGTTGGATCCAGGGGTGAGGTCTATGGCTACACCTTC.

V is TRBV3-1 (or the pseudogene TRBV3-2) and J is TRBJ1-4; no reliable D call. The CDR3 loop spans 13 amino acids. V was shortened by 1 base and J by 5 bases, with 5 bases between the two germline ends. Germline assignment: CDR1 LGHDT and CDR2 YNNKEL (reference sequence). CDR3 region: CASSQAGNEKLFF. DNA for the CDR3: TGTGCCAGCAGCCAAGCGGGGAATGAAAAACTGTTTTTT.